The 9 T cell receptor beta chains reported below all come from one sample, sequenced in a study of T cells after yellow fever vaccination. Via MiXCR, TCRdb re-called the 5' RACE reads, giving one row per CDR3 protein. Of about 630,000 distinct CDR3 sequences in the sample, approximately 13% were seen once. The source material was PBMCs, sampled on the day of the yellow fever booster vaccination. Every receptor here comes from a man aged 30 to 45 who received the YFV17D yellow fever vaccine.

This clonotype was detected only a few times. The rearrangement joins TRBV27 to TRBJ2-5, with 11 positions matching TRBD2. The CDR3 is made up of 14 amino acids. After removal of 4 bases from V and 10 bases from J, the junction contained 8 bases not matched to a gene. Germline V gives CDR1 MNHEY, CDR2 SMNVEV (reference sequence). The CDR3 DNA reads TGTGCCAGCAGTTCCGGGACTAGCGGCCTCAGCCAGTACTTC. It codes for CASSSGTSGLSQYF.

This clonotype was found a few times. The genes are TRBV25-1 and TRBJ2-7, with TRBD2 identical over 9 bases. This CDR3 has 15 amino acids. Germline V CDR1 and CDR2: MGHDK, SYGVNS. The V segment lost 1 base and the J segment 6 bases; nucleotides outside the gene matches: 7. The CDR3 DNA reads TGTGCCAGCAGTGAATCCCTAGCGGGACCGATCGAGCAGTACTTC. Translating gives CASSESLAGPIEQYF.

The gene calls are TRBV28 and TRBJ2-7; 8 bases agree with TRBD2. Germline CDR1 is MDHEN and CDR2 is SYDVKM. J gave up 2 bases and V 11 bases, and 5 bases lay outside the gene matches. This CDR3 has 12 amino acids. CDR3 sequence reads: CASGGAPYEQYF. The DNA for the CDR3 is TGTGCCTCGGGGGGGGCACCCTACGAGCAGTACTTC.

There are a few counts of this clonotype. CDR3 amino acids: CASSFSPGSSYEQYF. The CDR3 coding sequence is TGTGCCAGTAGTTTCTCTCCAGGATCCTCCTACGAGCAGTACTTC. The V call is TRBV19, the J call TRBJ2-7; D call uncertain. Germline-derived CDR1 and CDR2 are LNHDA and SQIVND (reference sequence). This CDR3 contains 15 residues. V shed 5 bases and J shed 0 bases, with 14 bases lying between them.

This clonotype showed up just a few times. The gene calls are TRBV28 and TRBJ2-1, with D possibly being TRBD1 (6 bases). Deletions cut 6 bases from V and 2 bases from J, with 14 bases between. The CDR3 extends over 15 amino acids. CDR1 and CDR2 from the germline V gene are MDHEN and SYDVKM. The CDR3 loop reads CASSYTGTTYNEQFF. CDR3 coding DNA: TGTGCCAGCAGCTATACCGGGACAACCTACAATGAGCAGTTCTTC.

The chain recombines TRBV9 with TRBJ2-7; TRBD2 agrees at 11 bases. The CDR3 loop spans 17 amino acids. The V and J ends lost 4 bases and 0 bases, in that order; junction bases with no gene match: 9. The germline gives CDR1 SGDLS, CDR2 YYNGEE. This CDR3 reads CASSPGTSGHSSYEQYF. CDR3 DNA: TGTGCCAGCAGCCCGGGGACTAGCGGCCATAGCTCCTACGAGCAGTACTTC. Looking up the rest from reference TRBV9 and TRBJ2-7 gives the full variable domain: DSGVTQTPKHLITATGQRVTLRCSPRSGDLSVYWYQQSLDQGLQFLIQYYNGEERAKGNILERFSAQQFPDLHSELNLSSLELGDSALYFCASSPGTSGHSSYEQYFGPGTRLTVT.

V is TRBV6-2 or TRBV6-3 and J is TRBJ2-7; 10 bases fit TRBD2. Trimming cost V 7 bases and J 2 bases; bases outside gene matches: 8. Germline loops: CDR1 MNHEY, CDR2 SVGEGT. CDR3 length: 15 amino acids. The CDR3 sequence: CASTTGLAGAYEQYF. CDR3 DNA sequence: TGTGCCAGCACCACGGGTCTAGCGGGAGCCTACGAGCAGTACTTC.

This clonotype came up a few times. V usage is TRBV5-4 and J usage is TRBJ2-3; D is undetermined. Germline V lookup: CDR1 SGHNT, CDR2 YYREEE (reference sequence). The CDR3 runs 15 residues. The ends were cut back, 1 base at V and 1 base at J, with 10 bases in the middle. CDR3 region: CASSLKGSRTDTQYF. The CDR3 coding sequence is TGTGCCAGCAGCTTGAAGGGCAGCCGCACAGATACGCAGTATTTT.

This clonotype was seen only a few times. The chain has TRBV6-5 and TRBJ1-1, with D unclear. Deletions cut 2 bases from V and 5 bases from J, with 9 bases between. Germline lookup yields CDR1 MNHEY and CDR2 SVGAGI. This CDR3 comprises 13 residues. The CDR3 region is CASSYGFGTEAFF. The CDR3 DNA sequence: TGTGCCAGCAGTTACGGATTTGGGACTGAAGCTTTCTTT.